Presented here are 18 T cell receptor beta chains from one specimen sequenced in a study of shared clonotypes between healthy human individuals. Using immunoSEQ multiplex PCR, the repertoire was profiled, and TCRdb retains in-frame clones only, with some absent. There are about 2,100,000 clones in the sample; about 93% occur only once, and 1.7% lies in the top ten. Terminally differentiated effector memory CD45RA+ cells were excluded by CCR7 positive selection of CD45RO-negative cells. Sequencing input: naive CD8+ T cells from PBMCs. Receptors originate from a man aged 18 to 30 in good health. Some clones in this sample may be carry-over from other donors' samples.

The chain recombines TRBV9 with TRBJ1-2; D is ambiguous. Trimming left V 0 bases short and J 7 bases short, with 13 bases between. The CDR3 consists of 14 residues. The germline V gene has CDR1 SGDLS and CDR2 YYNGEE. The CDR3 is CASSVGDSGSGYTF. CDR3 in DNA: TGTGCCAGCAGCGTAGGAGATTCAGGCAGTGGCTACACCTTC. Based on the CDR3 plus reference TRBV9 and TRBJ1-2, the full variable domain is DSGVTQTPKHLITATGQRVTLRCSPRSGDLSVYWYQQSLDQGLQFLIQYYNGEERAKGNILERFSAQQFPDLHSELNLSSLELGDSALYFCASSVGDSGSGYTFGSGTRLTVV.

The chain uses TRBV28 and TRBJ1-5; a weak D match, TRBD1 (5 bases). CDR1 and CDR2 from the germline V gene are MDHEN and SYDVKM. Trimming left V 1 base short and J 5 bases short, with 12 bases between. The CDR3 is made up of 15 amino acids. The CDR3 DNA follows: TGTGCCAGCAGTTTATCAGCGGGAGGGGATCAGCCCCAGCATTTT. Translating gives CASSLSAGGDQPQHF. Looking up the rest from reference TRBV28 and TRBJ1-5 gives the full variable domain: DVKVTQSSRYLVKRTGEKVFLECVQDMDHENMFWYRQDPGLGLRLIYFSYDVKMKEKGDIPEGYSVSREKKERFSLILESASTNQTSMYLCASSLSAGGDQPQHFGDGTRLSIL.

The chain couples TRBV29-1 to TRBJ2-3; D is undetermined. The V gene lost 7 bases and the J gene lost 4 bases, with 6 bases spanning the gap. Germline CDR1 and CDR2: SQVTM and ANQGSEA. The length of the CDR3 is 10 residues. In DNA, the CDR3 is TGCAGCGCTATCTCAGATACGCAGTATTTT. Residues: CSAISDTQYF.

Comments on this clone: Other DNA sequences in the same sample also yield this CDR3. The chain carries TRBV5-6 and TRBJ1-4, with D unclear. Looked up from germline, CDR1 is SGHDT and CDR2 is YYEEEE. Trimming removed 0 bases at V and 0 bases at J, with 6 bases between. This CDR3 is 15 amino acids long. The CDR3 sequence is CASSLGHATNEKLFF. As DNA, the CDR3 is TGTGCCAGCAGCTTGGGTCACGCAACTAATGAAAAACTGTTTTTT.

The genes are TRBV5-1 and TRBJ2-7, with TRBD1 matching 9 bases. Germline loops: CDR1 SGHRS, CDR2 YFSETQ. The CDR3 has 16 residues. The V gene end was trimmed by 0 bases and the J gene end by 1 base; junction bases not matched to a gene: 5. The CDR3 reads CASSLGRDRESYEQYF. CDR3 sequence (DNA): TGCGCCAGCAGCTTGGGACGGGACAGGGAATCCTACGAGCAGTACTTC.

This chain connects TRBV5-6 to TRBJ1-4; D is unresolved. The germline CDR1 and CDR2 sequences are SGHDT and YYEEEE. The CDR3 is made up of 15 amino acids. The germline V and J ends were trimmed by 2 bases and 3 bases, with 11 bases remaining between them. CDR3 sequence (DNA): TGTGCCAGCAGCTTACTGCCGGAGTCTAATGAAAAACTGTTTTTT. Protein: CASSLLPESNEKLFF.

The chain couples TRBV7-8 to TRBJ1-5; D is unresolved. Between the trimmed V and J ends, which lost 5 bases and 7 bases, there was a span of 21 bases. The CDR3 totals 16 residues. CDR1 is SGHVS, CDR2 FQNEAQ, per germline. In nucleotides, the CDR3 is TGTGCCAGCAGCCACCATCTTCGAGACCGAAGCCAGCCCCAGCATTTT. It translates to CASSHHLRDRSQPQHF.

V is TRBV7-8 and J is TRBJ1-4, with 8 bases that match TRBD1. J was trimmed by 3 bases and V by 5 bases; bases with no gene match: 8. This CDR3 is 16 amino acids long. Germline lookup yields CDR1 SGHVS and CDR2 FQNEAQ. The CDR3 here is CASSENRGEANEKLFF. The CDR3 bases are TGTGCCAGCAGCGAAAACAGGGGGGAGGCTAATGAAAAACTGTTTTTT.

The V gene is TRBV6-1, the J gene TRBJ2-7; D ambiguous. The CDR3 contains 14 residues. Trimming took off 2 bases at V and 0 bases at J, with 8 bases between the two ends. CDR1 is MNHNS and CDR2 is SASEGT in the germline V gene. The CDR3, as DNA: TGTGCCAGCAGTGAACTGTCCCTCTCCTACGAGCAGTACTTC. This gives the protein CASSELSLSYEQYF.

The chain is built from TRBV9 and TRBJ1-3, with D possibly TRBD1 on 6 matching bases. V gave up 3 bases and J gave up 2 bases, with 18 bases separating them. Germline CDR1 reads SGDLS; CDR2 reads YYNGEE. The CDR3 spans 17 residues. CDR3 loop: CASSAREPQGAGNTIYF. The CDR3 coding sequence is TGTGCCAGCAGCGCACGCGAACCACAGGGAGCTGGAAACACCATATATTTT.

The chain links TRBV5-1 to TRBJ2-5, with D hard to call. The end of the DNA fits TRBJ2-7 better, so the J call may be wrong. Germline V gene sequence: CDR1 SGHRS, CDR2 YFSETQ. The CDR3 loop spans 15 amino acids. The CDR3 DNA reads as TGCGCCAGCAGCCCAGAAACGTCGCAGGTCTACGAGCAGTACTTC. Protein: CASSPETSQVYEQYF.

The rearrangement joins TRBV4-2 to TRBJ1-2; D unclear. V lost 0 bases to trimming and J lost 4 bases, with 12 bases between them. CDR3 length: 15 amino acids. Germline CDR1 reads LGHNA; CDR2 reads YNFKEQ. CDR3 nucleotide sequence: TGTGCCAGCAGCCAAGAACGGCAGACTAGCTATGGCTACACCTTC. Encoded protein: CASSQERQTSYGYTF.

The count of this clone is one. This rearrangement joins TRBV27 to TRBJ1-5, with D unclear. V was trimmed by 3 bases and J by 9 bases, leaving 15 bases between them. CDR1 and CDR2 (germline): MNHEY, SMNVEV (reference sequence). The CDR3 has 14 amino acids. The CDR3 loop is CASSLSRGISPQHF. The CDR3 DNA is TGTGCCAGCAGTTTGTCTCGGGGAATTTCGCCCCAGCATTTT.

The chain combines TRBV7-8 with TRBJ1-3, with no clear D. Between the trimmed V and J ends, which lost 5 bases and 8 bases, there was a span of 16 bases. The CDR3 loop spans 14 amino acids. Germline loops: CDR1 SGHVS, CDR2 FQNEAQ. This CDR3 reads CASSLERREDTIYF. The CDR3 bases are TGTGCCAGCAGCCTAGAAAGGAGGGAGGACACCATATATTTT.

Points on this clone: The same CDR3 arises from other DNA sequences in this sample as well. V is TRBV27 and J is TRBJ2-7; 10 nucleotides agree with TRBD2. J gave up 4 bases and V 2 bases, and 5 bases lay outside the gene matches. Germline CDR1 and CDR2: MNHEY and SMNVEV (reference sequence). This CDR3 region has 15 residues. The CDR3 sequence is CASSLTLAGVYEQYF. CDR3 DNA: TGTGCCAGCAGTTTAACGCTAGCGGGAGTGTACGAGCAGTACTTC.

The chain combines TRBV4-1 with TRBJ1-6; no firm D call. The V gene lost 3 bases and the J gene lost 3 bases, with 12 bases spanning the gap. The germline CDR1 and CDR2 sequences are MGHRA and YSYEKL. The CDR3 length is 16 residues. The chain's CDR3 is CASSQDGSFYNSPLHF. CDR3 bases: TGCGCCAGCAGCCAGGACGGTTCCTTCTATAATTCACCCCTCCACTTT.

V gene TRBV7-9 combines with J gene TRBJ2-2, with D tentatively TRBD1 (5 bases). Germline V lookup: CDR1 SEHNR, CDR2 FQNEAQ (reference sequence). This CDR3 comprises 16 residues. V was cut by 6 bases and J by 4 bases, with 18 bases left in between. The CDR3 here is CASSPTQGSTTGELFF. The DNA of the CDR3 is TGTGCCAGCAGTCCAACGCAGGGATCGACCACCGGGGAGCTGTTTTTT.

CDR3 sequence reads: CASSQFFQGYYEQYF. CDR3 sequence (DNA): TGCGCCAGCAGCCAATTTTTCCAGGGTTACTACGAGCAGTACTTC. The rearrangement uses TRBV4-1 and TRBJ2-7, with a weak D call TRBD1 (5 bases). The CDR3 extends over 15 amino acids. In germline, CDR1 is MGHRA, CDR2 YSYEKL. V lost 2 bases, J lost 3 bases, and 14 bases lay in between.